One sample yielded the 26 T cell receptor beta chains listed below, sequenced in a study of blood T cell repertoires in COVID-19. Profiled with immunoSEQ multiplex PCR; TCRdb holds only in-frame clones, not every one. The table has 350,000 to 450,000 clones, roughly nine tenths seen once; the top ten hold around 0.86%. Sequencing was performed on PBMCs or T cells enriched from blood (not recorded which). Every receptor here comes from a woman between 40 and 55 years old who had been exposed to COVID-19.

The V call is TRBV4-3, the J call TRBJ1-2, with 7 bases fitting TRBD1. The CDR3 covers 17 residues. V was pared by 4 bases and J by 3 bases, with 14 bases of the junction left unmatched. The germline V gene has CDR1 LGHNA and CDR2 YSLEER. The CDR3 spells CASSPGQSGRSDYGYTF. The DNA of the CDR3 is TGCGCCAGCAGCCCGGGACAGTCGGGACGGTCGGACTATGGCTACACCTTC.

Written as DNA, the CDR3 is TGTGCCAGCAGCTTGGCCGACAGGGTCCTCTATGGCTACACCTTC. This sequence encodes CASSLADRVLYGYTF. V is TRBV5-6 and J is TRBJ1-2; 7 bases map to TRBD1. Per germline, CDR1 SGHDT and CDR2 YYEEEE. The CDR3 spans 15 residues. V shed 0 bases, J shed 4 bases, and the junction held 6 bases outside the gene matches.

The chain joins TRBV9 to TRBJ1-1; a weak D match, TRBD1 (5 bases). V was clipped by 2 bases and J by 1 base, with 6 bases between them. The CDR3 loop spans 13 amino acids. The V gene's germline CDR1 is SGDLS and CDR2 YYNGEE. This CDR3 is CASSVTANTEAFF. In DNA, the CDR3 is TGTGCCAGCAGCGTGACAGCGAACACTGAAGCTTTCTTT.

Written as DNA, the CDR3 is TGTGCCAGCAGTGAAGAGGGGAACGTTTGGGCGTTGAGCACTGAAGCTTTCTTT. It encodes CASSEEGNVWALSTEAFF. This chain uses TRBV2 with TRBJ1-1, with D possibly being TRBD1 (5 bases). Trimming left V 1 base short and J 4 bases short, with 22 bases between. Germline-derived CDR1 and CDR2 are SNHLY and FYNNEI. CDR3 size: 18 residues.

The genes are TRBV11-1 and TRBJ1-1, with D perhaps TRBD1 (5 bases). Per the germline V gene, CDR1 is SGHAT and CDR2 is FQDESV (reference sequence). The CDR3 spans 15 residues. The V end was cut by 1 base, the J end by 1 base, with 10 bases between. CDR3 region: CASSLGGHRNTEAFF. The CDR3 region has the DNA TGTGCCAGCAGCTTAGGTGGACACCGGAACACTGAAGCTTTCTTT.

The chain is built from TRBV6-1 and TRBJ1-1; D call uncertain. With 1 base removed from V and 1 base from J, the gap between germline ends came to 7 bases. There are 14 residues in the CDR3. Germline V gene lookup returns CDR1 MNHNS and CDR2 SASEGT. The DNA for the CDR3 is TGTGCCAGCAGTGAAGTCCGGGGGAACACTGAAGCTTTCTTT. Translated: CASSEVRGNTEAFF.

CDR3 sequence: CASSGPGTAYNQPQHF. The CDR3 bases are TGTGCCAGCAGTGGACCCGGGACAGCTTACAATCAGCCCCAGCATTTT. The rearrangement joins TRBV2 to TRBJ1-5; TRBD1 agrees at 7 bases. CDR3 length: 16 amino acids. CDR1 and CDR2 (germline): SNHLY, FYNNEI. With 4 bases clipped from V and 3 bases from J, the junction kept 9 bases outside the gene matches. The whole variable domain, filled in from reference TRBV2 and TRBJ1-5, reads EPEVTQTPSHQVTQMGQEVILRCVPISNHLYFYWYRQILGQKVEFLVSFYNNEISEKSEIFDDQFSVERPDGSNFTLKIRSTKLEDSAMYFCASSGPGTAYNQPQHFGDGTRLSIL.

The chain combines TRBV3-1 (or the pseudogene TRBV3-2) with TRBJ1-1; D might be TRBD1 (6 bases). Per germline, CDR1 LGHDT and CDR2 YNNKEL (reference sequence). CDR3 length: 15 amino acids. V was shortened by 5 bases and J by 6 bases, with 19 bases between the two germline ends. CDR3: CASSYNTIQGAEAFF. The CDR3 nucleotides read TGTGCCAGCAGCTATAATACCATACAGGGCGCTGAAGCTTTCTTT.

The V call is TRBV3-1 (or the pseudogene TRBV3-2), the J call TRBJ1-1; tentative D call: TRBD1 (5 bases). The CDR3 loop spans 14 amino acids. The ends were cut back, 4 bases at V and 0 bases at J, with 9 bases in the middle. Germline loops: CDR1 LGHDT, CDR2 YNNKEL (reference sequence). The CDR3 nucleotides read TGTGCCAGCAGCCTAGGGGCCATGAACACTGAAGCTTTCTTT. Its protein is CASSLGAMNTEAFF.

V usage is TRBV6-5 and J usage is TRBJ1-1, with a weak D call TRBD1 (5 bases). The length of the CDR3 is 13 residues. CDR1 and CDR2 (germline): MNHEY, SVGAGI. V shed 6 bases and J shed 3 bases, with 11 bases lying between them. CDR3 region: CASRRGSDTEAFF. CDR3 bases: TGTGCCAGCAGGCGGGGCAGCGACACTGAAGCTTTCTTT.

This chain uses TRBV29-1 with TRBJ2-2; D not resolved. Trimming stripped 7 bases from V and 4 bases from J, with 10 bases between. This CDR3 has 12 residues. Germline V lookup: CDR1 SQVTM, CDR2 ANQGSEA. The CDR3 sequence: CSGYGGTGELFF. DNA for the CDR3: TGCAGCGGCTACGGTGGCACCGGGGAGCTGTTTTTT.

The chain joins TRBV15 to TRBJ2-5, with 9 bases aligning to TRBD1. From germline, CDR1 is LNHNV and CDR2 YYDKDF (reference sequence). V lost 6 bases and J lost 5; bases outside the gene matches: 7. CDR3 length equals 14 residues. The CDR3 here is CATRNTGTGETQYF. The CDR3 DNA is TGTGCCACCAGAAATACCGGGACAGGGGAGACCCAGTACTTC. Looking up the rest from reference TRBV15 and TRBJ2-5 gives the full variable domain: DAMVIQNPRYQVTQFGKPVTLSCSQTLNHNVMYWYQQKSSQAPKLLFHYYDKDFNNEADTPDNFQSRRPNTSFCFLDIRSPGLGDTAMYLCATRNTGTGETQYFGPGTRLLVL.

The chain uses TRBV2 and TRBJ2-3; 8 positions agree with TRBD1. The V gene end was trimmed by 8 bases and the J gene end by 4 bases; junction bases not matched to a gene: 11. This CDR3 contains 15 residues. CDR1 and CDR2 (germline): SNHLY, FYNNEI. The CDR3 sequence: CASPRGQEGADTQYF. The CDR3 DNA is TGTGCCAGCCCCAGGGGACAGGAGGGTGCAGATACGCAGTATTTT.

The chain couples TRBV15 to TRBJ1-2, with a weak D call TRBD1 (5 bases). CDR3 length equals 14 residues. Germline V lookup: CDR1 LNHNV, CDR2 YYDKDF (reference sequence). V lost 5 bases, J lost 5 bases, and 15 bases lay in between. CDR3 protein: CATSQGGTSYGYTF. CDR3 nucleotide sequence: TGTGCCACCAGCCAGGGAGGGACTTCGTATGGCTACACCTTC.

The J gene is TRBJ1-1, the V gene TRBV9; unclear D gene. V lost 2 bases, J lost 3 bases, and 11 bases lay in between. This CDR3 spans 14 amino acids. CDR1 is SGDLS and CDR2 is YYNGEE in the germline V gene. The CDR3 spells CASSVHPVDTEAFF. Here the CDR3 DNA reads TGTGCCAGCAGCGTCCACCCGGTGGACACTGAAGCTTTCTTT.

The CDR3 sequence is CASSLDVGRGRQPQHF. CDR3 sequence (DNA): TGTGCCAGCAGCTTGGATGTCGGCAGGGGACGTCAGCCCCAGCATTTT. The chain carries TRBV5-5 and TRBJ1-5; possibly TRBD1 for D (6 bases). The germline CDR1 and CDR2 sequences are SGHKS and YYEKEE (reference sequence). The CDR3 consists of 16 residues. V was pared by 0 bases and J by 6 bases, with 16 bases between.

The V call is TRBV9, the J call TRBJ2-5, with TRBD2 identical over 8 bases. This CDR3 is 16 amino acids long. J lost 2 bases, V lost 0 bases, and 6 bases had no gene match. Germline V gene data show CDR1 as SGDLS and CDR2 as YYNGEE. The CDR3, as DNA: TGTGCCAGCAGCGTAGGAGGTAGCGGGGCACAAGAGACCCAGTACTTC. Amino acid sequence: CASSVGGSGAQETQYF.

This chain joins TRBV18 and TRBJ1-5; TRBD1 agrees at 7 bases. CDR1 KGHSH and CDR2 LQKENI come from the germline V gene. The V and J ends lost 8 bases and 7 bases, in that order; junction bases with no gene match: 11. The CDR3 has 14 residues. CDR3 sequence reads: CASVGKGADQPQHF. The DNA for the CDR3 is TGTGCCAGCGTGGGGAAGGGGGCCGACCAGCCCCAGCATTTT.

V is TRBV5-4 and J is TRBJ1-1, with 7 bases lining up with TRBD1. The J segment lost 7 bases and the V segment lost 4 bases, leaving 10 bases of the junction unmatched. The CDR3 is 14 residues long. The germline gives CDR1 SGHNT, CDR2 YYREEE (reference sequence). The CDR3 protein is CASSDRASTIEAFF. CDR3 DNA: TGTGCCAGCAGCGACAGGGCGTCGACGATTGAAGCTTTCTTT.

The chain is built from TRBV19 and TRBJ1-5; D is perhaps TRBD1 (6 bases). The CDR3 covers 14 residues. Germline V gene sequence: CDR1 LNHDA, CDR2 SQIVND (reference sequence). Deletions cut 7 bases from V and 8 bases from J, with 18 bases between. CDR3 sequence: CASTLTGLGKPQHF. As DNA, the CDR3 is TGTGCCAGTACCCTCACAGGGCTAGGAAAGCCCCAGCATTTT.

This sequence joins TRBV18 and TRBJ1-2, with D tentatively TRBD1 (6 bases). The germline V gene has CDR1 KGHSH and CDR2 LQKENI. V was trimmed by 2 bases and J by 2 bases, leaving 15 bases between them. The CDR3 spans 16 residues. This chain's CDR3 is CASSPNHAQGNYGYTF. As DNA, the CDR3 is TGTGCCAGCTCACCAAACCATGCACAGGGCAACTATGGCTACACCTTC. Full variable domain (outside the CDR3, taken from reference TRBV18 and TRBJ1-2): NAGVMQNPRHLVRRRGQEARLRCSPMKGHSHVYWYRQLPEEGLKFMVYLQKENIIDESGMPKERFSAEFPKEGPSILRIQQVVRGDSAAYFCASSPNHAQGNYGYTFGSGTRLTVV.

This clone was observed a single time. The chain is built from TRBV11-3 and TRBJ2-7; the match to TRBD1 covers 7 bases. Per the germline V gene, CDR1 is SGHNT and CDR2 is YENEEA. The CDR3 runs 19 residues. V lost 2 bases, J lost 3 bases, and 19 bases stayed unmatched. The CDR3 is CASSLSTGQIEVVYYEQYF. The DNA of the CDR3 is TGTGCCAGCAGCTTATCGACAGGGCAGATCGAAGTGGTATACTACGAGCAGTACTTC.

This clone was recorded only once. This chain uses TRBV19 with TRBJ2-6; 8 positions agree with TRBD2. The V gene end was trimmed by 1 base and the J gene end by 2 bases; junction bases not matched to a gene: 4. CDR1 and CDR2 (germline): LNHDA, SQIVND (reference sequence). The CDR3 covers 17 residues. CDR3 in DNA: TGTGCCAGTAGTATAGCAGCGGGGGCCCCTGGGGCCAACGTCCTGACTTTC. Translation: CASSIAAGAPGANVLTF.

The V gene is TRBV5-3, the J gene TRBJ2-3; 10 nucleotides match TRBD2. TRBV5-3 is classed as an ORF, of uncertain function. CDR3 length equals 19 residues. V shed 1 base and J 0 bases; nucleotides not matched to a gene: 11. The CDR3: CARSLWLGLAASSTDTQYF. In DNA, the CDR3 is TGTGCCAGAAGCTTGTGGCTTGGACTAGCGGCCTCTAGCACAGATACGCAGTATTTT.

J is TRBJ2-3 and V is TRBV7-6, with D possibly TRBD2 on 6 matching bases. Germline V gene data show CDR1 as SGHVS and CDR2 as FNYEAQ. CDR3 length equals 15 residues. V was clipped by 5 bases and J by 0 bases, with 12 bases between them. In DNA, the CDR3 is TGTGCCAGCAGCCCTCGGGACTCGAGCACAGATACGCAGTATTTT. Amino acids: CASSPRDSSTDTQYF. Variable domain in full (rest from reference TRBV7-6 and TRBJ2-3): GAGVSQSPRYKVTKRGQDVALRCDPISGHVSLYWYRQALGQGPEFLTYFNYEAQQDKSGLPNDRFSAERPEGSISTLTIQRTEQRDSAMYRCASSPRDSSTDTQYFGPGTRLTVL.

In nucleotides, the CDR3 is TGTGCCAGCAGCTTATTCCCGGGAGTAGAGGGAGATACGCAGTATTTT. The encoded protein is CASSLFPGVEGDTQYF. V is TRBV7-2 and J is TRBJ2-3, with a tentative D call TRBD2 (6 bases). Germline CDR1 SGHTA, CDR2 FQGNSA. V lost 2 bases and J 5 bases, leaving 17 bases between the germline ends. The length of the CDR3 is 16 residues.